This passage covers 17 T cell receptor beta chains from one sample sequenced in a study of immune evolution from preneoplasia to lung adenocarcinoma (dated by TCRdb to about 2021). Libraries were constructed by the immunoSEQ multiplex PCR assay. The table comes from immuneACCESS by way of TCRdb, which keeps in-frame sequences with V and J called. Part of the clones is missing from these tables; in studies checked, under half for an unresolved V gene and the rest for unknown reasons. The sample data list 3,500 to 4,500 clones, and approximately 90% of these were observed just once. The ten largest clones represent more than 4.5% of the sample. Sequencing used FFPE minimally invasive lung adenocarcinoma tissue. What the cell subset or site label conveys for this sample: micro-invasive lung adenocarcinoma (MIA). The receptors stem from a donor of 70 years or more with lung adenocarcinoma.

The chain is built from TRBV9 and TRBJ2-1; TRBD2 aligns across 7 bases. Losses at the gene ends were 0 bases for V and 15 bases for J; bases not matched to a gene: 12. This CDR3 is built from 14 residues. The germline CDR1 and CDR2 sequences are SGDLS and YYNGEE. The DNA for the CDR3 is TGTGCCAGCAGCGTAGAGAGTAGCGGGTTAATGAGGTTCTTC. Amino acids: CASSVESSGLMRFF.

The rearrangement uses TRBV5-1 and TRBJ1-4; D not certain. There are 14 residues in the CDR3. V lost 0 bases and J 4 bases, leaving 7 bases between the germline ends. CDR1 and CDR2 from the germline V gene are SGHRS and YFSETQ. CDR3 sequence: CASSLGQFNEKLFF. Written as DNA, the CDR3 is TGCGCCAGCAGCTTGGGGCAGTTTAATGAAAAACTGTTTTTT.

The V call is TRBV7-2, the J call TRBJ2-3; TRBD2 might be the D (6 bases). V lost 1 base and J lost 6, with 17 bases in between. In germline, CDR1 is SGHTA, CDR2 FQGNSA. The CDR3 covers 16 residues. The CDR3 bases are TGTGCCAGCAGCTTAGTGCGGGACCTCGGGTATGATACGCAGTATTTT. This sequence encodes CASSLVRDLGYDTQYF.

The chain has TRBV28 and TRBJ1-5; tentative D call: TRBD1 (5 bases). The CDR3 covers 15 residues. Trimming cost V 8 bases and J 2 bases, with 16 bases left between them. CDR1 MDHEN and CDR2 SYDVKM come from the germline V gene. CDR3 sequence (DNA): TGTGCCAGCCGCCCGCGGCCGGGGGGCAATCAGCCCCAGCATTTT. This gives the protein CASRPRPGGNQPQHF.

For the CDR3, the DNA is TGTGCCAGCAGCGTAGACCCCGCCGGGACTGGCTATGGCTACACCTTC. Translating it yields CASSVDPAGTGYGYTF. This chain connects TRBV9 to TRBJ1-2; D perhaps matches TRBD1 (5 bases). CDR3 length: 16 amino acids. Germline CDR1 is SGDLS and CDR2 is YYNGEE. V was trimmed by 0 bases and J by 4 bases, leaving 16 bases between them.

V usage is TRBV19 and J usage is TRBJ1-4; D unresolved. V was pared by 5 bases and J by 8 bases, with 6 bases between. Germline-derived CDR1 and CDR2 are LNHDA and SQIVND (reference sequence). The CDR3 totals 11 residues. The CDR3 DNA reads as TGTGCCAGTAGTCTGAGGGAAAAACTGTTTTTT. Its translation is CASSLREKLFF.

V gene TRBV7-9 combines with J gene TRBJ1-5, with TRBD1 identical over 7 bases. CDR1 and CDR2 from the germline V gene are SEHNR and FQNEAQ (reference sequence). Trimming cost V 4 bases and J 5 bases; bases outside gene matches: 2. This CDR3 is built from 13 residues. The CDR3 sequence is CASSSQGDQPQHF. The CDR3 coding sequence is TGTGCCAGCAGCTCGCAGGGGGATCAGCCCCAGCATTTT.

This clone was seen only once. V and J are TRBV28 and TRBJ1-3, with D uncertain. The CDR3 sequence is 14 residues long. Trimming stripped 4 bases from V and 3 bases from J, with 10 bases between. CDR1 and CDR2 from the germline V gene are MDHEN and SYDVKM. The CDR3 bases are TGTGCCAGCAGTTCGGGAGGGAATGGAAACACCATATATTTT. Protein sequence: CASSSGGNGNTIYF.

J is TRBJ2-2 and V is TRBV4-2; D is unresolved. Germline V lookup: CDR1 LGHNA, CDR2 YNFKEQ. V lost 2 bases and J lost 1, with 11 bases in between. The CDR3 has 16 residues. The CDR3 sequence is CASSQYLGQNTGELFF. The CDR3 nucleotides are TGTGCCAGCAGCCAATACCTTGGGCAGAACACCGGGGAGCTGTTTTTT.

The chain links TRBV29-1 to TRBJ2-7; D gene ambiguous. Trimming left V 6 bases short and J 0 bases short, with 6 bases between. Germline values: CDR1 SQVTM, CDR2 ANQGSEA. This CDR3 comprises 11 residues. In DNA form, the CDR3 reads TGCAGCGTAGGAGCCTCCTACGAGCAGTACTTC. This encodes CSVGASYEQYF.

The chain carries TRBV5-1 and TRBJ1-1; 11 nucleotides match TRBD1. CDR1 is SGHRS and CDR2 is YFSETQ in the germline V gene. The CDR3 has 14 amino acids. After removal of 3 bases from V and 5 bases from J, the junction contained 3 bases not matched to a gene. The DNA for the CDR3 is TGCGCCAGCAGCTCCGGGACAGGGGGAACTGAAGCTTTCTTT. Encoded protein: CASSSGTGGTEAFF.

Only a few counts were recorded for this clone. Written as DNA, the CDR3 is TGTGCCAGCAGCCAAGAGACAGCCCACGGCAATCAGCCCCAGCATTTT. Translating gives CASSQETAHGNQPQHF. This sequence joins TRBV4-2 and TRBJ1-5, with D maybe TRBD1 (5 bases). Germline CDR1 and CDR2: LGHNA and YNFKEQ. The CDR3 extends over 16 amino acids. The V and J ends lost 0 bases and 2 bases respectively, with 11 bases between them.

The genes are TRBV7-2 and TRBJ2-7; D possibly uses TRBD1 or TRBD2 (7 bases each). V dropped 3 bases and J dropped 1 base, with 16 bases sitting between them. CDR3 length: 16 residues. CDR1 SGHTA and CDR2 FQGNSA come from the germline V gene. Here the CDR3 reads CASSFRGGTGSYEQYF. As DNA, the CDR3 is TGTGCCAGCAGCTTCAGGGGGGGAACTGGGTCCTACGAGCAGTACTTC.

The chain carries TRBV23-1 and TRBJ2-1, with a possible D match to TRBD1 (6 bases). Being an ORF, TRBV23-1 has a function that is uncertain. This CDR3 has 17 amino acids. Trimming took 4 bases from V and 2 from J, leaving 18 bases between them. This CDR3 is CASSPDFTGIPYNEQFF. The CDR3 nucleotides are TGCGCCAGCAGTCCCGATTTCACAGGGATCCCCTACAATGAGCAGTTCTTC.

This clone was seen only a few times. The rearrangement uses TRBV5-1 and TRBJ1-3, with D possibly being TRBD1 (5 bases). Trimming left V 0 bases short and J 4 bases short, with 14 bases between. CDR1 is SGHRS, CDR2 YFSETQ, per germline. The CDR3 extends over 16 amino acids. Written as DNA, the CDR3 is TGCGCCAGCAGCTTGGCGGGGGGAAATCCGGGAAACACCATATATTTT. This sequence encodes CASSLAGGNPGNTIYF.

The genes are TRBV6-5 and TRBJ1-1; a weak D match, TRBD1 (6 bases). The germline V gene encodes CDR1 MNHEY and CDR2 SVGAGI. V was cut by 10 bases and J by 5 bases, with 14 bases left in between. This CDR3 has 12 amino acids. In nucleotides, the CDR3 is TGTGCCACCCGGACAGCGAATACTGAAGCTTTCTTT. It translates to CATRTANTEAFF.

This chain links TRBV19 with TRBJ2-2; the D gene could be TRBD1 or TRBD2 (5 bases each). V gave up 2 bases and J gave up 3 bases, with 16 bases separating them. The CDR3 loop spans 17 amino acids. Germline-derived CDR1 and CDR2 are LNHDA and SQIVND (reference sequence). The CDR3 DNA sequence: TGTGCCAGTAGTATACTTAGCCCGGGACGGCACACCGGGGAGCTGTTTTTT. It yields the protein CASSILSPGRHTGELFF.